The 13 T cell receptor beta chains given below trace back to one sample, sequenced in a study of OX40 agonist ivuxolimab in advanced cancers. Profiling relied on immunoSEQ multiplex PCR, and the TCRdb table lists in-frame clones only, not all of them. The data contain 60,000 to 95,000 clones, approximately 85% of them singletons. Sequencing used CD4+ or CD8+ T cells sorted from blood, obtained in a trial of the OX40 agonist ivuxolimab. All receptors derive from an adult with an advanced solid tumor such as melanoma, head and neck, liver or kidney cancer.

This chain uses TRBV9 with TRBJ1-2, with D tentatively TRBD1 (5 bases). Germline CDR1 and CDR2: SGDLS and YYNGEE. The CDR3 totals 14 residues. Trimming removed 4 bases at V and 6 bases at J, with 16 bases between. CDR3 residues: CASSPGTASDGYTF. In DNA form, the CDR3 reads TGTGCCAGCAGCCCGGGGACGGCCAGTGATGGCTACACCTTC.

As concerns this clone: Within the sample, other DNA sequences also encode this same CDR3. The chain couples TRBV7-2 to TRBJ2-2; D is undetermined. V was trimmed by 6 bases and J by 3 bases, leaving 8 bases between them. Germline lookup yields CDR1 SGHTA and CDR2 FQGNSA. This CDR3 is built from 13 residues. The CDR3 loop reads CASSSTDTGELFF. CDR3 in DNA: TGTGCCAGCAGTTCGACTGACACCGGGGAGCTGTTTTTT.

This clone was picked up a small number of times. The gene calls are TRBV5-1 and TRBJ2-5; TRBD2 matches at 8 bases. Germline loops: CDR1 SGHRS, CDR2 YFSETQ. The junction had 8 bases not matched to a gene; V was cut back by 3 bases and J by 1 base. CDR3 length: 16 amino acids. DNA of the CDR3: TGCGCCAGCAGCTGGGGTAACGCGGGGGGCCAAGAGACCCAGTACTTC. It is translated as CASSWGNAGGQETQYF.

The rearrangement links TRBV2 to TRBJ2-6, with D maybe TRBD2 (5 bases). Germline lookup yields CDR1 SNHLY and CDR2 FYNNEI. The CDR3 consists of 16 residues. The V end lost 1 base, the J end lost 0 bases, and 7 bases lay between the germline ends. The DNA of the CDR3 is TGTGCCAGCAGTGAAGATGGGAGCTCTGGGGCCAACGTCCTGACTTTC. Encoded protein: CASSEDGSSGANVLTF.

The CDR3 region has the DNA TGTGCCATCAGTGGATTAATAGGACAGGGAAGAAACACCATATATTTT. This codes for CAISGLIGQGRNTIYF. The J gene is TRBJ1-3, the V gene TRBV10-3; 8 bases line up with TRBD1. CDR3 size: 16 residues. Unmatched junction bases numbered 10, after V lost 4 bases and J lost 5 bases. Germline-derived CDR1 and CDR2 are ENHRY and SYGVKD.

The CDR3 sequence: CASSPGPFLAGSGHTF. The CDR3 DNA sequence: TGTGCCAGCAGCCCAGGCCCCTTTTTGGCAGGGTCGGGCCACACCTTC. The genes are TRBV7-2 and TRBJ1-2, with D possibly matching TRBD1 (5 bases). The germline V gene has CDR1 SGHTA and CDR2 FQGNSA. Trimming shortened V by 5 bases and J by 12 bases, and 28 bases separated the two germline ends. The CDR3 loop spans 16 amino acids. Full variable domain (outside the CDR3, taken from reference TRBV7-2 and TRBJ1-2): GAGVSQSPSNKVTEKGKDVELRCDPISGHTALYWYRQSLGQGLEFLIYFQGNSAPDKSGLPSDRFSAERTGGSVSTLTIQRTQQEDSAVYLCASSPGPFLAGSGHTFGSGTRLTVV.

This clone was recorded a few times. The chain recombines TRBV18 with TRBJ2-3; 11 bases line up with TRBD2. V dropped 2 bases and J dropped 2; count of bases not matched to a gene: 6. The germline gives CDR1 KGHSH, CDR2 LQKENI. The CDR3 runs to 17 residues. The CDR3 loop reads CASSPGLAGDLTDTQYF. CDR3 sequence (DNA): TGTGCCAGCTCACCAGGACTAGCGGGTGACCTCACAGATACGCAGTATTTT.

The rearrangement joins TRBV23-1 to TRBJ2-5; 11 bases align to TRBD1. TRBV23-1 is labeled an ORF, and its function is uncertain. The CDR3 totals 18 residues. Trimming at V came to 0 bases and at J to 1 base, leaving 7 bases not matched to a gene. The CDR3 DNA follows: TGCGCCAGCAGTCAATCTTTGCCCGGGACAGGGGGCCAAGAGACCCAGTACTTC. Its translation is CASSQSLPGTGGQETQYF.

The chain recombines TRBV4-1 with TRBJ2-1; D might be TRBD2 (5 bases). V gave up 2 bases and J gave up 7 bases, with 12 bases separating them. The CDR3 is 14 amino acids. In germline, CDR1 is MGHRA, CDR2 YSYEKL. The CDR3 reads CASSQSTEGNEQFF. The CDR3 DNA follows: TGCGCCAGCAGCCAATCCACAGAGGGTAATGAGCAGTTCTTC.

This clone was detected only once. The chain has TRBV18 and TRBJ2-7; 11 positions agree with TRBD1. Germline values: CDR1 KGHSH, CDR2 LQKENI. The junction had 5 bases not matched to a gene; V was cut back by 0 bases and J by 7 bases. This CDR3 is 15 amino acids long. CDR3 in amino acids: CASSPPGQGVGEQYF. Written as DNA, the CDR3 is TGTGCCAGCTCACCACCGGGACAGGGGGTGGGGGAGCAGTACTTC.

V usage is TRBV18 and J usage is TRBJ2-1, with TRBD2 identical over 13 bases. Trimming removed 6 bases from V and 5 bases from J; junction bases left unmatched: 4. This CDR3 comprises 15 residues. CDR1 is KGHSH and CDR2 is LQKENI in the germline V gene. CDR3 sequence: CASSQTSGGDNEQFF. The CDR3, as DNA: TGTGCCAGCTCGCAAACTAGCGGGGGGGACAATGAGCAGTTCTTC.

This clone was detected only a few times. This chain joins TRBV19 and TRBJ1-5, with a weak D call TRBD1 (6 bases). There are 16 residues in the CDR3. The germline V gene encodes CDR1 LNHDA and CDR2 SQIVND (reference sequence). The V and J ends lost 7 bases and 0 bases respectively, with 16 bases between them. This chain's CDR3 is CASTTRGWNSNQPQHF. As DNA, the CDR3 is TGTGCCAGTACTACGAGGGGGTGGAATAGCAATCAGCCCCAGCATTTT.

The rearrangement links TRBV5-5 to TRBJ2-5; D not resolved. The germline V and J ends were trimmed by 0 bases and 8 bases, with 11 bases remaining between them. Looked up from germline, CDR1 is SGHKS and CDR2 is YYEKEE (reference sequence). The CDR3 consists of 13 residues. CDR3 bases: TGTGCCAGCAGCTTGGCCGGTGCCACCACCCAGTACTTC. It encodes CASSLAGATTQYF.